The TCR beta chain described here comes from a study of CD8 T cells in ankylosing spondylitis. CDR3 length: 15 amino acids. With 5 bases clipped from V and 5 bases from J, the junction kept 5 bases outside the gene matches. The germline V gene has CDR1 SEHNR and CDR2 FQNEAQ (reference sequence). There are many counts of this clonotype. Its antigen is currently unknown. Study-wide results and limits: Seemingly characteristic of ankylosing spondylitis blood was a TCR beta motif consisting of roughly 8 highly homologous variants. The clones that were linked to disease were reported to be significantly enriched in matched synovial fluid samples from ankylosing spondylitis patients. Past studies reported some motif variants in reactive arthritis synovial fluid and blood.

In making TCR beta libraries, quantitative 5'-RACE with molecular barcodes was used. TCRdb passed the 5' RACE reads through MiXCR, listing each CDR3 protein once. The sample yields a few hundred thousand distinct CDR3 sequences, 7.5% to 9% seen once. The chain joins TRBV7-9 to TRBJ2-1; the match to TRBD2 covers 11 bases. Sequencing used blood, either unsorted or a sorted T cell fraction (not recorded which). This clonotype was sampled from a male donor with ankylosing spondylitis. CDR3 loop: CASSPTSGVNNEQFF. CDR3 in DNA: TGTGCCAGCAGCCCGACTAGCGGGGTAAACAATGAGCAGTTCTTC.